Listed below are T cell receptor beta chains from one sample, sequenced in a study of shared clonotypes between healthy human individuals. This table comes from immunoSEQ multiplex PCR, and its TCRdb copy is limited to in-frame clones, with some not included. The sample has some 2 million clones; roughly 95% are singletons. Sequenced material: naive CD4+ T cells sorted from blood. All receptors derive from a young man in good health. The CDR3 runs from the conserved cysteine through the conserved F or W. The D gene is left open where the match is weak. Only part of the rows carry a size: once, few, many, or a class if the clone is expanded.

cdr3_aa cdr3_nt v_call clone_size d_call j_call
CASTSPHGAGGPNEQYF TGTGCCAGCACTTCCCCCCATGGGGCGGGAGGACCGAACGAGCAGTACTTC TRBV28 once TRBD2 TRBJ2-7
CASSQRDSEGQYF TGTGCCAGCAGCCAACGGGATTCCGAAGGGCAGTACTTC TRBV5-6 - - TRBJ2-7
CASGFQQGDSSEQYF TGTGCTAGTGGTTTCCAACAGGGAGATTCATCCGAGCAGTACTTC TRBV12-5 once - TRBJ2-7
CASSLSPGPTNEKLFF TGTGCCAGCTCACTGTCCCCCGGGCCAACTAATGAAAAACTGTTTTTT TRBV18 - - TRBJ1-4
CASSRLAGGQETQYF TGTGCCAGCTCACGACTAGCGGGAGGGCAAGAGACCCAGTACTTC TRBV18 few TRBD2 TRBJ2-5
CASSQDRDSTRTGELFF TGCGCCAGCAGCCAAGACCGGGACAGTACACGGACCGGGGAGCTGTTTTTT TRBV4-3 - TRBD1 TRBJ2-2
CAISRTSAGPEQYF TGTGCCATCAGCAGGACTAGCGCGGGTCCCGAGCAGTACTTC TRBV10-3 - TRBD2 TRBJ2-7
CASSQSRTGPGELFF TGCGCCAGCAGTCAATCACGAACGGGGCCCGGGGAGCTGTTTTTT TRBV23-1 - - TRBJ2-2
CASSFDRGGGYTF TGCGCCAGCAGTTTTGACAGGGGTGGTGGCTACACCTTC TRBV4-3 - TRBD1 TRBJ1-2
CASSVKENTEAFF TGTGCCAGCAGTGTGAAAGAGAACACTGAAGCTTTCTTT TRBV2 - - TRBJ1-1
CASSQEGGLQETQYF TGTGCCAGCAGTCAAGAGGGGGGACTACAAGAGACCCAGTACTTC TRBV2 - - TRBJ2-5
CASTFGGHINTGELFF TGTGCCAGCACCTTTGGGGGACACATTAACACCGGGGAGCTGTTTTTT TRBV7-6 - - TRBJ2-2
CASIRGRNTGELFF TGTGCCAGCATCAGAGGCAGGAACACCGGGGAGCTGTTTTTT TRBV28 - - TRBJ2-2
CASSFKGRGETQYF TGTGCCAGCAGTTTTAAGGGGCGCGGGGAGACCCAGTACTTC TRBV2 - - TRBJ2-5
CASRLGPLAGLQTGEQYF TGCGCCAGCAGATTGGGACCTCTAGCGGGACTACAGACGGGGGAGCAGTACTTC TRBV5-1 - TRBD2 TRBJ2-7
CASSLGFSGNTIYF TGCGCCAGCAGCTTGGGCTTCTCTGGAAACACCATATATTTT TRBV5-1 - - TRBJ1-3
CASRAEQGNYGYTF TGTGCCAGCAGGGCAGAACAGGGGAACTATGGCTACACCTTC TRBV28 - TRBD1 TRBJ1-2
CASSLAGPSSYNSPLHF TGTGCCAGCAGCTTAGCGGGGCCGAGCTCCTATAATTCACCCCTCCACTTT TRBV7-8 - - TRBJ1-6
CASSYLTANTGELFF TGTGCCAGCAGCTACCTGACAGCGAACACCGGGGAGCTGTTTTTT TRBV7-2 - - TRBJ2-2
CASSHLFRDLSYNEQFF TGCGCCAGCAGCCACCTATTCCGGGACCTCTCCTACAATGAGCAGTTCTTC TRBV4-3 - - TRBJ2-1
CASSLPGLAGAKETQYF TGTGCCAGCAGTTTACCTGGACTAGCGGGGGCCAAAGAGACCCAGTACTTC TRBV28 - TRBD2 TRBJ2-5
CASRDREGETQYF TGTGCCAGCCGGGACAGGGAGGGCGAGACCCAGTACTTC TRBV6-5 - TRBD1 TRBJ2-5
CASSLNTGGLETQYF TGCGCCAGCAGCTTGAATACAGGGGGCCTCGAGACCCAGTACTTC TRBV5-1 - TRBD1 TRBJ2-5
CASSLWTSGGGTDTQYF TGCGCCAGCAGCTTGTGGACTAGCGGAGGGGGGACAGATACGCAGTATTTT TRBV5-1 - TRBD2 TRBJ2-3
CASSLGQGRSYEQYF TGTGCCAGCAGCTTAGGGCAGGGTAGATCCTACGAGCAGTACTTC TRBV7-3 - - TRBJ2-7
CASSEGGGANYGYTF TGTGCCAGCAGTGAGGGAGGGGGCGCTAACTATGGCTACACCTTC TRBV2 - TRBD1 TRBJ1-2
CASSADTSSYNEQFF TGTGCCAGCAGTGCTGACACGAGCTCCTACAATGAGCAGTTCTTC TRBV5-6 - - TRBJ2-1
CASSPGGDAASLYGYTF TGTGCCAGCAGCCCCGGCGGGGACGCCGCCAGCCTTTATGGCTACACCTTC TRBV5-8 - - TRBJ1-2
CASSLSVMNQPQHF TGTGCCAGCAGCTTATCGGTCATGAATCAGCCCCAGCATTTT TRBV7-2 - - TRBJ1-5
CAISETARNTIYF TGTGCCATCAGTGAAACAGCCCGAAACACCATATATTTT TRBV10-3 - - TRBJ1-3
CAWSVRQTSPRGYTF TGTGCCTGGAGTGTACGTCAGACATCCCCTAGGGGCTACACCTTC TRBV30 - - TRBJ1-2
CASSPEGRGTYEQYF TGCGCCAGCAGCCCGGAGGGGCGGGGTACCTACGAGCAGTACTTC TRBV5-1 once - TRBJ2-7
CASSLSGAPSHEQFF TGTGCCAGCAGTTTATCAGGCGCCCCCTCCCATGAGCAGTTCTTC TRBV28 - - TRBJ2-1
CASSSGQVNTEAFF TGTGCCAGCAGTTCAGGACAGGTGAACACTGAAGCTTTCTTT TRBV27 - TRBD1 TRBJ1-1
CATTPGQGALGGYTF TGTGCCACAACCCCGGGACAGGGGGCTTTGGGTGGCTACACCTTC TRBV10-3 - TRBD1 TRBJ1-2
CASSLLVNTEAFF TGTGCCAGCAGTTTACTGGTGAACACTGAAGCTTTCTTT TRBV6-5 - - TRBJ1-1
CASSPGARDDYEQYF TGCGCCAGCAGCCCCGGGGCGAGAGACGACTACGAGCAGTACTTC TRBV5-1 once - TRBJ2-7
CASSSTGSYEQYF TGTGCCAGCAGCTCGACAGGTTCCTACGAGCAGTACTTC TRBV11-3 - - TRBJ2-7
CASSEQRLSGNTIYF TGTGCCAGCAGTGAACAGCGGCTCTCTGGAAACACCATATATTTT TRBV2 - - TRBJ1-3
CASSQETAYEQYF TGCGCCAGCAGCCAAGAGACAGCCTACGAGCAGTACTTC TRBV4-3 - - TRBJ2-7
CASSPLSGGDQPQHF TGTGCCAGCTCACCGTTATCGGGTGGGGATCAGCCCCAGCATTTT TRBV18 - - TRBJ1-5
CASSESLIPYEQYF TGCGCCAGCAGTGAGTCGTTGATCCCCTACGAGCAGTACTTC TRBV10-2 many - TRBJ2-7
CASSLGGAGSYEQYF TGCGCCAGCAGCTTGGGAGGGGCCGGCTCCTACGAGCAGTACTTC TRBV5-1 - - TRBJ2-7
CASSTQGYNSPLHF TGTGCCAGCAGCACACAGGGGTATAATTCACCCCTCCACTTT TRBV6-5 once TRBD1 TRBJ1-6
CASSRDGDKDTQYF TGCGCCAGCAGCCGGGACGGGGACAAGGATACGCAGTATTTT TRBV4-3 - - TRBJ2-3
CSVKQGDYGYTF TGCAGCGTGAAACAGGGTGACTATGGCTACACCTTC TRBV29-1 many - TRBJ1-2
CASSLGSGQPQHF TGTGCCAGCAGCTTAGGGTCCGGTCAGCCCCAGCATTTT TRBV7-2 - - TRBJ1-5
CASSQRRTDNQPQHF TGTGCCAGCAGCCAACGTCGCACAGACAATCAGCCCCAGCATTTT TRBV4-2 - - TRBJ1-5
CASSSEEYRAFF TGCGCCAGCAGCTCCGAGGAGTATCGGGCTTTCTTT TRBV5-1 - - TRBJ1-1
CASSPQGAGDTQYF TGTGCCAGCAGCCCTCAGGGGGCGGGAGATACGCAGTATTTT TRBV5-4 - TRBD1 TRBJ2-3
CASSVDRGTPGYTF TGTGCCAGCAGCGTAGACCGGGGAACTCCTGGCTACACCTTC TRBV9 - - TRBJ1-2
CSAVDRTRSEKLFF TGCAGCGCCGTAGATAGGACAAGGTCAGAAAAACTGTTTTTT TRBV29-1 - - TRBJ1-4
CASSGQGNSPLHF TGTGCCAGCAGCGGACAGGGAAATTCACCCCTCCACTTT TRBV2 - TRBD1 TRBJ1-6
CAWSLSPKNIQYF TGTGCCTGGAGCCTTTCTCCCAAAAACATTCAGTACTTC TRBV30 - - TRBJ2-4
CASSLRLAGGRDTQYF TGTGCCAGCAGCTTGAGACTAGCGGGAGGTAGGGATACGCAGTATTTT TRBV5-6 once TRBD2 TRBJ2-3
CASSLGTGQETQYF TGCGCCAGCAGCTTGGGCACGGGACAAGAGACCCAGTACTTC TRBV5-1 - - TRBJ2-5
CASPGPMGTEAFF TGTGCCAGCCCGGGGCCGATGGGCACTGAAGCTTTCTTT TRBV6-1 - - TRBJ1-1
CASSGYPGTGSTGELFF TGTGCCAGCAGTGGGTACCCCGGGACAGGAAGCACCGGGGAGCTGTTTTTT TRBV25-1 - TRBD1 TRBJ2-2
CAWTRRWTQDQGETQYF TGTGCCTGGACCAGGAGATGGACACAGGACCAGGGGGAGACCCAGTACTTC TRBV30 once - TRBJ2-5
CASSSACNQPQHF TGTGCCAGCAGTTCAGCCTGCAATCAGCCCCAGCATTTT TRBV6-9 - - TRBJ1-5